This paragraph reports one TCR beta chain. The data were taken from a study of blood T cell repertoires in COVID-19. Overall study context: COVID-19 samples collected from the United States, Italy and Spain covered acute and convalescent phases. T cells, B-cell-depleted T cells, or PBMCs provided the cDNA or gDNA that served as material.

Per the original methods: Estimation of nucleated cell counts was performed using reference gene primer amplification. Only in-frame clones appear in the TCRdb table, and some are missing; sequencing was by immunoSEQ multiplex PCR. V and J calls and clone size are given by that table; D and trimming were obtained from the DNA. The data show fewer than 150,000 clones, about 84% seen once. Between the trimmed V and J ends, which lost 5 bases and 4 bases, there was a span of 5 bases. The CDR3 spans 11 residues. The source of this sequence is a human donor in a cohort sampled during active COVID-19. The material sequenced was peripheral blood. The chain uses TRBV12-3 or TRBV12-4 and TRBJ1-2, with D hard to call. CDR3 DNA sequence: TGTGCCAGCAGTCCAGGCTATGGCTACACCTTC. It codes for CASSPGYGYTF.